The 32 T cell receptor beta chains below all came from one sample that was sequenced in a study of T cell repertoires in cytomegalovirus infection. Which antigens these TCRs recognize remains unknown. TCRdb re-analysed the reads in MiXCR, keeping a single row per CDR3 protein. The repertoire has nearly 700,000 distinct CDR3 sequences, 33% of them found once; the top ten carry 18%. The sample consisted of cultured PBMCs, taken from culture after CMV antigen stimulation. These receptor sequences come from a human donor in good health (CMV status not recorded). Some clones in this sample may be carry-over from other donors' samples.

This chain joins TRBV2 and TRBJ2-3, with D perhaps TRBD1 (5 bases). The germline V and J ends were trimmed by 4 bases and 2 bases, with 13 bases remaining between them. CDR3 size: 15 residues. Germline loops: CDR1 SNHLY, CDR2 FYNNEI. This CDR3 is CASSADTMNTDTQYF. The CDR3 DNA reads TGTGCCAGCAGTGCGGACACTATGAACACAGATACGCAGTATTTT.

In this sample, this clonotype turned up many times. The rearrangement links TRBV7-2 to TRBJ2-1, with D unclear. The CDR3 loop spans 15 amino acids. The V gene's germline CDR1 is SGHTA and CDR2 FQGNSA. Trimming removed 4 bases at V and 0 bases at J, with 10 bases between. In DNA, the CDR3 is TGTGCCAGCAGCTCTGACGTAAGCTCCTACAATGAGCAGTTCTTC. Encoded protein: CASSSDVSSYNEQFF.

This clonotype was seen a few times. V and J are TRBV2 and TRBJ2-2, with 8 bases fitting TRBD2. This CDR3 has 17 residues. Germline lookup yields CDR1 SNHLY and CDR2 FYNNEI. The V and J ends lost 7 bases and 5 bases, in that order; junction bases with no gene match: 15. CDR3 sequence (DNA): TGTGCCAGCAAACCCTTGACGGCGGGGGGAGGAACCGGGGAGCTGTTTTTT. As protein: CASKPLTAGGGTGELFF.

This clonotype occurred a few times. In nucleotides, the CDR3 is TGTGCCAGCAGGAACGCTAACTATGGCTACACCTTC. This gives the protein CASRNANYGYTF. This chain connects TRBV27 to TRBJ1-2; no clear D gene. CDR1 MNHEY and CDR2 SMNVEV come from the germline V gene (reference sequence). Between the trimmed V and J ends, which lost 6 bases and 0 bases, there was a span of 5 bases. This CDR3 spans 12 amino acids.

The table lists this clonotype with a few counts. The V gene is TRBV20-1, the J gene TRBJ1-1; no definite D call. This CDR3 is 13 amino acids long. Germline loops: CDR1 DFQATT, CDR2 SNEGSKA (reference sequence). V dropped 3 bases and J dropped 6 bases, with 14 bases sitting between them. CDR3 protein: CSASAALYPEAFF. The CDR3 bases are TGCAGTGCTAGTGCAGCCCTTTACCCTGAAGCTTTCTTT.

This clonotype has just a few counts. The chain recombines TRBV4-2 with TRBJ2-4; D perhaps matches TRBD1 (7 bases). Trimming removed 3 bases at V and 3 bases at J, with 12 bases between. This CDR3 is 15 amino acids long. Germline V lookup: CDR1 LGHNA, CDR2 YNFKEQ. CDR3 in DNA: TGTGCCAGCAGCCAGGGGGGACAGTTCAAAAACATTCAGTACTTC. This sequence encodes CASSQGGQFKNIQYF.

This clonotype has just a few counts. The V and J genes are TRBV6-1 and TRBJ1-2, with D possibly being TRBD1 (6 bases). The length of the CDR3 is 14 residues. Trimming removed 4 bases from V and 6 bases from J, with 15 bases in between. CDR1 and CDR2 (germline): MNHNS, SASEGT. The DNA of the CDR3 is TGTGCCAGCAGTGCGAGGGGGGGAAAGAATGGCTACACCTTC. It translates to CASSARGGKNGYTF.

The CDR3 is CASSQGTGGEKTQYF. The DNA for the CDR3 is TGCGCCAGCAGCCAAGGAACAGGGGGCGAGAAGACCCAGTACTTC. The gene calls are TRBV4-1 and TRBJ2-5; 9 nucleotides align to TRBD1. Trimming cost V 1 base and J 6 bases; bases outside gene matches: 6. Germline V gene sequence: CDR1 MGHRA, CDR2 YSYEKL. The CDR3 has 15 amino acids.

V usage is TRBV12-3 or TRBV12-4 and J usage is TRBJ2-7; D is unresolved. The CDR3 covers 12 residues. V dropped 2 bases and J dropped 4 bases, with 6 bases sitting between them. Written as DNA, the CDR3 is TGTGCCAGCAGTTTAAATCTGTACGAGCAGTACTTC. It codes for CASSLNLYEQYF.

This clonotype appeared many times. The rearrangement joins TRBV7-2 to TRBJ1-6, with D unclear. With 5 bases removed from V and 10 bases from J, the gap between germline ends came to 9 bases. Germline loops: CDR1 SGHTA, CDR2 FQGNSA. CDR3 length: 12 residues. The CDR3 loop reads CASSPAGSPLHF. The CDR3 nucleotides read TGTGCCAGCAGCCCCGCCGGCTCACCCCTCCACTTT.

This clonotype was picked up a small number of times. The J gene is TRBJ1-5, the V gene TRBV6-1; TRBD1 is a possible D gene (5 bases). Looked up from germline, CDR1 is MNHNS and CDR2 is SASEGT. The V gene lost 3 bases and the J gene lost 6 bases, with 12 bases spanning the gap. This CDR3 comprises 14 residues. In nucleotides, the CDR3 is TGTGCCAGCAGTGAGGCCTTGGGGGGTCAGCCCCAGCATTTT. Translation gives CASSEALGGQPQHF.

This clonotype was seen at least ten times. The CDR3 protein is CASSPDQRGGEQYF. In nucleotides, the CDR3 is TGTGCCAGCAGCCCCGACCAAAGGGGCGGCGAGCAGTACTTC. The gene calls are TRBV7-2 and TRBJ2-7; D may be TRBD1 (5 bases). Germline loops: CDR1 SGHTA, CDR2 FQGNSA. The V and J ends lost 5 bases and 6 bases respectively, with 17 bases between them. This CDR3 is 14 amino acids long.

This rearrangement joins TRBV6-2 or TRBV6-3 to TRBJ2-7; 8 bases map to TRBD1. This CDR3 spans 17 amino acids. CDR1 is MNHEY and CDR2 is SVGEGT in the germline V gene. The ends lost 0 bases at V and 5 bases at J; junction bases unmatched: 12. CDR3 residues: CASSYSKKRTGNNEQYF. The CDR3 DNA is TGTGCCAGCAGTTACTCGAAAAAGAGGACAGGGAACAACGAGCAGTACTTC.

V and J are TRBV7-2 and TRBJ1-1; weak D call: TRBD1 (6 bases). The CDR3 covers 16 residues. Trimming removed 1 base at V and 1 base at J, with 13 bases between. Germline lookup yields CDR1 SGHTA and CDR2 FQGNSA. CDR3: CASSLVGGGRNTEAFF. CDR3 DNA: TGTGCCAGCAGCTTAGTAGGAGGGGGGAGGAACACTGAAGCTTTCTTT.

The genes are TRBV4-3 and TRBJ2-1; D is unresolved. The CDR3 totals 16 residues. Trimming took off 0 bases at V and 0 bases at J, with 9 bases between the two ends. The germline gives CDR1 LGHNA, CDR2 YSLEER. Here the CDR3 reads CASSQDAQPSYNEQFF. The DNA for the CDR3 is TGCGCCAGCAGCCAAGATGCGCAGCCCTCCTACAATGAGCAGTTCTTC.

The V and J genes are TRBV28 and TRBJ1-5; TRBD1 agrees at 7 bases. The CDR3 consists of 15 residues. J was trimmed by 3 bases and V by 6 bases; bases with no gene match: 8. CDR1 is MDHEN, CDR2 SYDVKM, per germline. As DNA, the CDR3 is TGTGCCAGCAGCCCCCTCGACAGGGACAATCAGCCCCAGCATTTT. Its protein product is CASSPLDRDNQPQHF.

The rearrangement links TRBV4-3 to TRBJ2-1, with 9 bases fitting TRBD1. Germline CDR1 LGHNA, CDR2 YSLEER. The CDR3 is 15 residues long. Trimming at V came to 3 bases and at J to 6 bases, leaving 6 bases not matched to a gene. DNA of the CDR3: TGCGCCAGCAGCCAGATAGGACAGGGGAGCAATGAGCAGTTCTTC. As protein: CASSQIGQGSNEQFF.

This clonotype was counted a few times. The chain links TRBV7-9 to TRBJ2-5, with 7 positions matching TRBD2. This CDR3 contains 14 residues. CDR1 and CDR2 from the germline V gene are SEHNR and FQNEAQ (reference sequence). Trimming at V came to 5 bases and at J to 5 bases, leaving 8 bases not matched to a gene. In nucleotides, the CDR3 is TGTGCCAGCAGCGAGACTAGCTGGGAGGAGACCCAGTACTTC. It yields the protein CASSETSWEETQYF.

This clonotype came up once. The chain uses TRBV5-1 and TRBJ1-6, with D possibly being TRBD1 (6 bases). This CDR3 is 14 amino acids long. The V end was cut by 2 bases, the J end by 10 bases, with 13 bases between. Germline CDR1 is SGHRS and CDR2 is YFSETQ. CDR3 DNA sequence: TGCGCCAGCAGCTTTGACAGGTGGAACTCACCCCTCCACTTT. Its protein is CASSFDRWNSPLHF.

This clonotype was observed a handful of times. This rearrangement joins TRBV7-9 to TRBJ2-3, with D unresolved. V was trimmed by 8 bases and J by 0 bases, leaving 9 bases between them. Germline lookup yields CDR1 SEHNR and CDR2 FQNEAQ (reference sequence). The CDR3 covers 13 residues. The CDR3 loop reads CASSTASTDTQYF. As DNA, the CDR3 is TGTGCCAGCTCTACAGCTAGCACAGATACGCAGTATTTT.

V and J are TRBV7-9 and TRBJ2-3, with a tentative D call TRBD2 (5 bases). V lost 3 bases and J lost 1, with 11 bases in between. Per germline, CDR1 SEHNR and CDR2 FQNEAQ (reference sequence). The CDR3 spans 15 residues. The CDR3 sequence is CASSFGDRGTDTQYF. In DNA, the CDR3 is TGTGCCAGCAGCTTCGGGGATAGGGGCACAGATACGCAGTATTTT. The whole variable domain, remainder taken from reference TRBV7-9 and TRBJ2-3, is DTGVSQNPRHKITKRGQNVTFRCDPISEHNRLYWYRQTLGQGPEFLTYFQNEAQLEKSRLLSDRFSAERPKGSFSTLEIQRTEQGDSAMYLCASSFGDRGTDTQYFGPGTRLTVL.

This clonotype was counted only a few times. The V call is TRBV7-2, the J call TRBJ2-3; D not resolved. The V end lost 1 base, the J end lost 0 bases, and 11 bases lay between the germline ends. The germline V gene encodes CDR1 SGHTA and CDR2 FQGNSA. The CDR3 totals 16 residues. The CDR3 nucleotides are TGTGCCAGCAGCTTAGTACGCGGCGGAAGCACAGATACGCAGTATTTT. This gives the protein CASSLVRGGSTDTQYF.

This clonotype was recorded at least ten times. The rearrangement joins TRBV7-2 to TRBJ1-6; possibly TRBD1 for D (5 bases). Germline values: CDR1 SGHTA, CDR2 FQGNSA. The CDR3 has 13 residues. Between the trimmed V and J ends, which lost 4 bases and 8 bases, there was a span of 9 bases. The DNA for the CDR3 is TGTGCCAGCAGCTCCCGCAGGGATTCACCCCTCCACTTT. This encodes CASSSRRDSPLHF.

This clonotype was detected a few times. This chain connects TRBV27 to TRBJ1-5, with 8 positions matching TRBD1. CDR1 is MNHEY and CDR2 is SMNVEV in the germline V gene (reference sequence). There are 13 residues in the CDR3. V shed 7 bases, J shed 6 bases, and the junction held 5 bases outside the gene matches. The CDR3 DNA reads TGTGCCAGCATCGGACAGGGCGGTCAGCCCCAGCATTTT. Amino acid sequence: CASIGQGGQPQHF.

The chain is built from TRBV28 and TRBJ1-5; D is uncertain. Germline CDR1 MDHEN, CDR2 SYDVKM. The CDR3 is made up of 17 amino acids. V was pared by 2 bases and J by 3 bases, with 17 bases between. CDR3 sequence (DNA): TGTGCCAGCAGTTTACCCAGTGCGTATCCCTACAATCAGCCCCAGCATTTT. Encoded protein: CASSLPSAYPYNQPQHF.

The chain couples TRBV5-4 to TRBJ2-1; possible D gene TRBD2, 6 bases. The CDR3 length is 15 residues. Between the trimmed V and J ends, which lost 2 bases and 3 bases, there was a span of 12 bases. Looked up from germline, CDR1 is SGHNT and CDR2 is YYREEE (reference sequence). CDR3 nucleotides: TGTGCCAGCAGCTTTGGGGGGAGGCTCTACAATGAGCAGTTCTTC. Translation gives CASSFGGRLYNEQFF.

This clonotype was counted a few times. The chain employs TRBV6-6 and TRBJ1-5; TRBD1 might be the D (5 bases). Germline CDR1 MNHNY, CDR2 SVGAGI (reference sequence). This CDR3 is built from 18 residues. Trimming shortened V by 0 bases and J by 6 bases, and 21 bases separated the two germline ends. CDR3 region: CASSYSSGEEGPAQPQHF. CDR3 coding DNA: TGTGCCAGCAGTTACTCGAGCGGGGAGGAGGGACCGGCTCAGCCCCAGCATTTT.

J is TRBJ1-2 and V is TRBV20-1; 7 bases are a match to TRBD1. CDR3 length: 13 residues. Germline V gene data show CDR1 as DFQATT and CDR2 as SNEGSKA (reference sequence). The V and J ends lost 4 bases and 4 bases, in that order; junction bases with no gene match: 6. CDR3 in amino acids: CSAKDREIYGYTF. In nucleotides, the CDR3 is TGCAGTGCTAAAGACAGGGAGATCTATGGCTACACCTTC.

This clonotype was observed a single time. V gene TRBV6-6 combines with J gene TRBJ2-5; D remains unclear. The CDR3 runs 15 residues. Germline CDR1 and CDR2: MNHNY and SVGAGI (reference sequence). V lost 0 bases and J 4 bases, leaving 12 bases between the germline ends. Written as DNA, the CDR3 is TGTGCCAGCAGTTACTCGTATGAGGCGCCAGAGACCCAGTACTTC. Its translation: CASSYSYEAPETQYF.

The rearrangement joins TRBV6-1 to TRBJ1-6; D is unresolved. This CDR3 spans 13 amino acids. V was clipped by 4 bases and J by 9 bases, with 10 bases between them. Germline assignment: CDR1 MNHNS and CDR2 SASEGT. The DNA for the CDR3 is TGTGCCAGCAGTGCTGAACAGCGTTCACCCCTCCACTTT. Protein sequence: CASSAEQRSPLHF.

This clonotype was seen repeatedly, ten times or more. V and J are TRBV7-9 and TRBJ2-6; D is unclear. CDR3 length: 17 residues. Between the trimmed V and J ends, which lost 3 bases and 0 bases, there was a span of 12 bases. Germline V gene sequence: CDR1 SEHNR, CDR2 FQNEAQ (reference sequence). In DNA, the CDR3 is TGTGCCAGCAGCTTGCGGTCCCTGAACTCTGGGGCCAACGTCCTGACTTTC. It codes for CASSLRSLNSGANVLTF.

CDR3 sequence: CASSSTSGGFLGEQYF. Here the CDR3 DNA reads TGTGCCAGTAGTTCGACTAGCGGGGGGTTCCTGGGAGAGCAGTACTTC. The gene calls are TRBV19 and TRBJ2-7; 13 nucleotides align to TRBD2. The CDR3 sequence is 16 residues long. Looked up from germline, CDR1 is LNHDA and CDR2 is SQIVND (reference sequence). The J segment lost 7 bases and the V segment lost 5 bases, leaving 11 bases of the junction unmatched.